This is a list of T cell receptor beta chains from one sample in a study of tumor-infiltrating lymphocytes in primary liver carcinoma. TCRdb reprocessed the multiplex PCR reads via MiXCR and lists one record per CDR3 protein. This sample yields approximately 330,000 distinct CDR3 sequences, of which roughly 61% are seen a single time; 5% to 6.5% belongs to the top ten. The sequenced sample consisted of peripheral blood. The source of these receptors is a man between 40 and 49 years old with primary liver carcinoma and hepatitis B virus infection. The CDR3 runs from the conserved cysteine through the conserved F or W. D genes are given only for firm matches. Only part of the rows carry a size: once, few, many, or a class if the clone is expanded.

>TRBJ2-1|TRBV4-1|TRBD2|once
TGCGCCAGCTGCCAAGAAAATATATTTGCGAGCGGGACGTCCTACAATGAGCAGTTCTTC
CASCQENIFASGTSYNEQFF
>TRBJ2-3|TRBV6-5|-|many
TGTGCCAGCAGTTACAAGGACACAGATACGCAGTATTTT
CASSYKDTDTQYF
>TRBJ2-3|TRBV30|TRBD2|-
TGTGCCTGGAGGCTAGCGGGTAATACGCAGTATTTT
CAWRLAGNTQYF
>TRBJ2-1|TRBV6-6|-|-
TGTGCCGGCAGTTATCAGCGGGACAATGAGCGGTTCTTC
CAGSYQRDNERFF
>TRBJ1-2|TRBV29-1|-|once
TGCAGCGCTGATGGAGGGGAGGGCTACACCTTC
CSADGGEGYTF
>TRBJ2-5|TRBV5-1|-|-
TGCGCCAGCAGCTTGGCGGGGATGGAGACCCAGTACTTC
CASSLAGMETQYF
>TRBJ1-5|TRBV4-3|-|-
TGCGCCATCAGCCAAGTCAAGGGGGTTCAGCCCCAGCATTTT
CAISQVKGVQPQHF
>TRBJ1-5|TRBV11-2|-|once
TGTACCAGCAGCTTGGGGCGGTCTTATAGCGATCAGCCCCAGCATTTT
CTSSLGRSYSDQPQHF
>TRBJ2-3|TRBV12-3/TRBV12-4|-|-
TGTGCCAGCAGTTTAGATCCACCCCAAGATACGCAGTATTTT
CASSLDPPQDTQYF
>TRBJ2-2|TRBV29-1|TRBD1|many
TGCAGCGTGGGACAGGGAGATCCCGGGGAGCTGTTTTTT
CSVGQGDPGELFF
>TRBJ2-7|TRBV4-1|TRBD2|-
TGCGCCAGCAGCCAAGGTCCTAGCGGGAGCTCCTACGAGCAGTACTTC
CASSQGPSGSSYEQYF
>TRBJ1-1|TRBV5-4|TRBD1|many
TGTGCCAGCAGCTCGGGACAGGAGAACACTGAAGCTTTCTTT
CASSSGQENTEAFF
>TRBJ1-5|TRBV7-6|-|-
TGTGCCAGCAGCTTAATGGCGAGCAATCAGCCCCAGCATTTT
CASSLMASNQPQHF
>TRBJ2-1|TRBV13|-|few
TGTGCCAGCAGCTTGTGCTTGCTGAATGAGCAGTTCTTC
CASSLCLLNEQFF
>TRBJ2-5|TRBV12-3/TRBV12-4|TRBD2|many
TGTGCCAGCAGTTACTCTAGCGGGAGAGGAGAGACCCAGTACTTC
CASSYSSGRGETQYF
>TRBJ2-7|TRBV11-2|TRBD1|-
TGTGTCAGTAGCTTAAGGACAGGACCTGTCTCCTTC
CVSSLRTGPVSF
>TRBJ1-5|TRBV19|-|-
TGTGCCAGTAGCTCAGCCGGGCCAGAGTCAAATCAGCCCCAGCATTTT
CASSSAGPESNQPQHF
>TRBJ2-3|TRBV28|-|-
TGTGCCAGCAGCTCTTACCCGGCGTATCGTCCCGGAGATACGCAGTATTTT
CASSSYPAYRPGDTQYF
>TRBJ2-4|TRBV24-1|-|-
TGTGCCACCAGTGCCGCAGAGGCCAAAAACATTCAGTACTTC
CATSAAEAKNIQYF
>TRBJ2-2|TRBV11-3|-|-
TGTGCCATCAGCTTGGACAGTATGGCCGGGGAGCTGTTTTTT
CAISLDSMAGELFF
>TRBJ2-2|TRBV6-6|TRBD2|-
TGTGCCAGCAGTTTACGGAGGACTAGCGGGAGGGATTACAACGGGGAACTGTTTTTT
CASSLRRTSGRDYNGELFF
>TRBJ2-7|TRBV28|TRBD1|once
TGTGCCACCCGGGACAGTGATTCCTCCGAGAAGTACTTC
CATRDSDSSEKYF
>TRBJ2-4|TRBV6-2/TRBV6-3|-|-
TGTGCCAGCAGTTGGACCGGAGATGTTGGCATTCAGTACTTC
CASSWTGDVGIQYF
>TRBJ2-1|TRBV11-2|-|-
TGTGACAGCAGTTTAGATGTGGCGGGCGGTCAGGTTGAGCAGTTCTTC
CDSSLDVAGGQVEQFF
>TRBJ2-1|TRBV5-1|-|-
TGCACCAGCAGCTTGGGGACCGGTGAGCAGTTCTTC
CTSSLGTGEQFF
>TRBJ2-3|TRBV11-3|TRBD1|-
TGTGCCAGCAAAAGGACAGGGACAGATACGCAATATTTT
CASKRTGTDTQYF
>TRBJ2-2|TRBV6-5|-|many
TGTGCCAGCAGTTACGACTACTACACCGGGGAGCTGTTTTTT
CASSYDYYTGELFF
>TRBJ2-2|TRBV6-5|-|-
TGTGCCAGCAGTTGGCGGGGTGCTGGCGGGGAGCAGTTTTTT
CASSWRGAGGEQFF
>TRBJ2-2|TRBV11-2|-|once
TGTACCAGCAGCTTAGATGTCGGGGGCCGGAACACCGGGGAGCTGTATTTT
CTSSLDVGGRNTGELYF
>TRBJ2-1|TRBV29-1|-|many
TGCAGCGTCAACGGCCGTTCCCTTACCAATGAGCAGTTCTTC
CSVNGRSLTNEQFF
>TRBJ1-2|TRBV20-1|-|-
TGCAGTGCTAGAGACCGGGGCGGCTACACCTTC
CSARDRGGYTF
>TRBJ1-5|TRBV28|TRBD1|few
TGTGCCAGCAGTCTTCTGACAGGGCGCCTTCGGAATCAGCCCCAGCATTTT
CASSLLTGRLRNQPQHF
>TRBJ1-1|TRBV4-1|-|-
TGCGTCAGCAGCCATGTGTTTCGGTCGAACACTGGAGCTTTCTTT
CVSSHVFRSNTGAFF
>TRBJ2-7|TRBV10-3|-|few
TGTGCCATCAGCCCCGACAGATCCTACGAGCAGTACTTC
CAISPDRSYEQYF
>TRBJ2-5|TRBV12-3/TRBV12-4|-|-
TGTGCCAGTACCCCCCCGGGCGCCCAAGAGAGCCAGTACTTC
CASTPPGAQESQYF
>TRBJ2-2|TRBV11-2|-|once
TGTGCCAGCAGCTTAGATCGTAGCATGGGGGAGCTGTTTTTT
CASSLDRSMGELFF
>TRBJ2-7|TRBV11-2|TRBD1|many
TGTGCCAGCAGCTTGGGGACAGGCCTCTACGAGCAGTACTTC
CASSLGTGLYEQYF
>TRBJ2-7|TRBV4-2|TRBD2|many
TGTGCCAGCAGCCAAGCTAGCGGGGGCAATTCCTACGAGCAGTACTTC
CASSQASGGNSYEQYF
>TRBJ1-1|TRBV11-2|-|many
TGTGCCAGCAGCCAGAGCTACACTGAAGCTTTCTTT
CASSQSYTEAFF
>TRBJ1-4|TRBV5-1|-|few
TGCGCCAGCAGCTTGGGTACCGCTGGGGAAAAACTCTTTTTT
CASSLGTAGEKLFF
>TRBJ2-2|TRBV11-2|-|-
TGTGCCAGCACAAGTTTATTTAACAGCGGGGAGCTGTTTTTT
CASTSLFNSGELFF
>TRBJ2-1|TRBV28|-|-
TGTGCCAGCAGTCCGACCTCTTGGGTTGGCTCCTACAATGAGCAGTTCTTC
CASSPTSWVGSYNEQFF
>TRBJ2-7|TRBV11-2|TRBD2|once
TGTGCCAGCAGCTCGCGGGACGGCCGGACTAGCGGGAGTTACGAGCAGTACTTC
CASSSRDGRTSGSYEQYF
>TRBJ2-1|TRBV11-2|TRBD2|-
TGTGTCAGCAGCTCGGGTCCAGCGGGACGATACAATGAGCAGTTCTTC
CVSSSGPAGRYNEQFF
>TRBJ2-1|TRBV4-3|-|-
TGCGCCAGCAGCCAAGATCCGAACAATGAGCAGTTCTTC
CASSQDPNNEQFF
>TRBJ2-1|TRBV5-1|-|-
TGCGCCAGCAGCTTGGAGTCAGCCGGATCCTACAATGAGCAGTTCTTC
CASSLESAGSYNEQFF
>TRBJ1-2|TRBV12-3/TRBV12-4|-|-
TGTGCCAGCAGATTAAGACAGTCGGCAGCCTATGGCTACACCTTC
CASRLRQSAAYGYTF
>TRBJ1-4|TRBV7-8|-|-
TGTGCCAGCAGCTTGTCACAGGGTATGGTGGAAAAACTGTTTTTT
CASSLSQGMVEKLFF
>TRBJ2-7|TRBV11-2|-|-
TGTGCCAGCAGCTTAAATCCGGACAGCCTGTGCGAGCAGTATTTC
CASSLNPDSLCEQYF
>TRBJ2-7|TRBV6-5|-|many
TGTGCCAGCAGAGGTCGGGGGACCTACGAGCAGTACTTC
CASRGRGTYEQYF
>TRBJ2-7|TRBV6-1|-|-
TGTGCCAGCAGCGAACTAGAGGGGAACTACGAGCAGTACTTC
CASSELEGNYEQYF
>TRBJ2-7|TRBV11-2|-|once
TGTGCCAGCAGCCCAGATCCTCACGGGTACGAGCAGCACTTC
CASSPDPHGYEQHF
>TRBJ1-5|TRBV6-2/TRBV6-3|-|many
TGTGCCAGCGCCCAGTATAGCAATCAGCCCCAGCATTTT
CASAQYSNQPQHF